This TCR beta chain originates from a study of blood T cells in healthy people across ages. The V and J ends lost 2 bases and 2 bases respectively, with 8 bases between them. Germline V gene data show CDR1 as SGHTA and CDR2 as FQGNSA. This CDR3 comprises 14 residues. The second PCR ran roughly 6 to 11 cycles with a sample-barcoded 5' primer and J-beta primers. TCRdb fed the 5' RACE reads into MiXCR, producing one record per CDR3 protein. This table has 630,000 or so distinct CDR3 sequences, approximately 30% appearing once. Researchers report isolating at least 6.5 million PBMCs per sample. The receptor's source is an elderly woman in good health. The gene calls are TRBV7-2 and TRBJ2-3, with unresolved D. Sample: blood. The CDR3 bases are TGTGCCAGCAGCTTATTCGGAGTCACAGATACGCAGTATTTT. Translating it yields CASSLFGVTDTQYF.